One sample yielded the 9 T cell receptor beta chains listed below, sequenced in a study of cytotoxic CD8 clonotypes in ibrutinib-treated CLL (dated by TCRdb to 2020 to 2022). The library was obtained by the immunoSEQ multiplex PCR assay. TCRdb obtained this table from immuneACCESS and retained in-frame rearrangements with V and J assigned. These tables miss some clones; where compared with another copy, unresolved V genes account for less than half of the shortfall, and the remainder is unexplained. The sample includes about 140,000 clones, with approximately 80% observed a single time. 7.5% to 8% of the sample belongs to the ten largest clones. The specimen was PBMCs, collected after 36 months of ibrutinib treatment. The receptors stem from a human donor with chronic lymphocytic leukemia.

This clone appeared a few times. The chain couples TRBV27 to TRBJ1-4, with D maybe TRBD1 (6 bases). The CDR3 has 15 residues. Looked up from germline, CDR1 is MNHEY and CDR2 is SMNVEV (reference sequence). The V and J ends lost 5 bases and 3 bases respectively, with 13 bases between them. Here the CDR3 DNA reads TGTGCCAGCAGTCTCCTAGGGGGGGCTAATGAAAAACTGTTTTTT. Its translation is CASSLLGGANEKLFF.

The chain links TRBV7-2 to TRBJ2-3, with 7 bases that match TRBD2. Germline loops: CDR1 SGHTA, CDR2 FQGNSA. CDR3 size: 15 residues. J was trimmed by 3 bases and V by 1 base; bases with no gene match: 4. CDR3 nucleotides: TGTGCCAGCAGCTTAGGCGGGAGTGTTACAGATACGCAGTATTTT. Protein product: CASSLGGSVTDTQYF.

This chain connects TRBV5-1 to TRBJ1-1, with unresolved D. Trimming took 2 bases from V and 5 from J, leaving 19 bases between them. Germline CDR1 is SGHRS and CDR2 is YFSETQ. The CDR3 contains 16 residues. This chain's CDR3 is CASSFPVGGRRTEAFF. In nucleotides, the CDR3 is TGCGCCAGCAGCTTTCCTGTGGGAGGACGGAGAACTGAAGCTTTCTTT.

This clone has just a few counts. This chain uses TRBV23-1 with TRBJ1-5, with D perhaps TRBD1 (5 bases). TRBV23-1 carries the ORF label, with uncertain function. The length of the CDR3 is 17 residues. The V gene lost 0 bases and the J gene lost 3 bases, with 15 bases spanning the gap. CDR3 DNA sequence: TGCGCCAGCAGTCAATCCGTGGGGGAAGGGGACAATCAGCCCCAGCATTTT. Its protein is CASSQSVGEGDNQPQHF.

The chain is built from TRBV29-1 and TRBJ1-2, with D maybe TRBD1 (5 bases). The CDR3 has 15 amino acids. Per the germline V gene, CDR1 is SQVTM and CDR2 is ANQGSEA. The V end was cut by 7 bases, the J end by 8 bases, with 26 bases between. The CDR3 DNA is TGCAGCGGATCCCTCTCTGTTGCGGGGGAGGGAGGCTACACCTTC. Its protein is CSGSLSVAGEGGYTF. Looking up the rest from reference TRBV29-1 and TRBJ1-2 gives the full variable domain: SAVISQKPSRDICQRGTSLTIQCQVDSQVTMMFWYRQQPGQSLTLIATANQGSEATYESGFVIDKFPISRPNLTFSTLTVSNMSPEDSSIYLCSGSLSVAGEGGYTFGSGTRLTVV.

This clone was picked up one time. Within the sample, other DNA sequences also encode this same CDR3. The V call is TRBV7-9, the J call TRBJ1-1, with D possibly TRBD1 on 6 matching bases. The germline gives CDR1 SEHNR, CDR2 FQNEAQ (reference sequence). The CDR3 runs to 13 residues. V lost 1 base and J lost 5, with 8 bases in between. This CDR3 is CASSLEGGTEAFF. As DNA, the CDR3 is TGTGCCAGCAGCTTAGAGGGGGGGACTGAAGCTTTCTTT.

This clone was seen a few times. The J gene is TRBJ1-2, the V gene TRBV6-1; perhaps TRBD1 as D (5 bases). Germline-derived CDR1 and CDR2 are MNHNS and SASEGT. Trimming took off 5 bases at V and 7 bases at J, with 11 bases between the two ends. The CDR3 covers 12 residues. The CDR3 region is CASSKRQFGYTF. In DNA, the CDR3 is TGTGCCAGCAGTAAGAGACAGTTTGGCTACACCTTC.

The chain is built from TRBV28 and TRBJ1-4, with TRBD1 as a possible D gene (6 bases). The CDR3 is 16 amino acids. Between the trimmed V and J ends, which lost 4 bases and 0 bases, there was a span of 12 bases. From germline, CDR1 is MDHEN and CDR2 SYDVKM. The CDR3 DNA reads TGTGCCAGCAGTTCGACAGGAATGGCAACTAATGAAAAACTGTTTTTT. Its protein is CASSSTGMATNEKLFF. Filled out from reference TRBV28 and TRBJ1-4, the complete variable domain reads DVKVTQSSRYLVKRTGEKVFLECVQDMDHENMFWYRQDPGLGLRLIYFSYDVKMKEKGDIPEGYSVSREKKERFSLILESASTNQTSMYLCASSSTGMATNEKLFFGSGTQLSVL.

The rearrangement links TRBV9 to TRBJ1-1; TRBD1 is a possible D gene (6 bases). Germline values: CDR1 SGDLS, CDR2 YYNGEE. This CDR3 is 14 amino acids long. Trimming left V 3 bases short and J 3 bases short, with 12 bases between. In DNA, the CDR3 is TGTGCCAGCAGCGCACACAGGGTCGACACTGAAGCTTTCTTT. It codes for CASSAHRVDTEAFF.